This T cell receptor beta chain stems from a study of OX40 agonist ivuxolimab in advanced cancers. In the study overall: Of mixed ages from about 23 to 79 and averaging roughly 60 years, the group was 65% to 85% male. Having had anti-PD-1, anti-PD-L1 or anti-CTLA-4 therapy before was allowed, and under 50% had some.

This CDR3 has 12 amino acids. From germline, CDR1 is SGDLS and CDR2 YYNGEE. Study findings and constraints: Mean expanded clone counts were higher in CD8+ than CD4+ T cells.

The repertoire was sequenced with immunoSEQ multiplex PCR; TCRdb's copy has only in-frame clones and lacks some. The top ten hold 0.26% of the sample, which has around 95,000 clones, about 92% seen once. Points on this clone: Antigen unknown. The junction departs from the called germline gene at one end, perhaps through a read error.

On cycle 4 day 1 and cycle 7 day 1, as well as at baseline, blood was sampled. The sequencing here drew on CD4+ or CD8+ T cells sorted from blood, taken in a trial of the OX40 agonist ivuxolimab. V gene TRBV9 combines with J gene TRBJ1-2, with TRBD1 as a possible D gene (6 bases). The sequence came from an adult with an advanced solid tumor such as melanoma, head and neck, liver or kidney cancer. CDR3 bases: TGTGCTAGCAAAGGGGGAGGTTGGGGCTACACCTTC. Translating gives CASKGGGWGYTF.